What follows are 19 T cell receptor beta chains derived from one specimen sequenced in a study of OX40 agonist ivuxolimab in advanced cancers. The table came from immunoSEQ multiplex PCR; TCRdb's copy has only in-frame clones and leaves some out. Of roughly 77,000 clones in the sample, about nine tenths were seen once. Sequencing was performed on CD4+ or CD8+ T cells sorted from blood, taken in a trial of the OX40 agonist ivuxolimab. The receptor set was obtained from an adult with an advanced solid tumor such as melanoma, head and neck, liver or kidney cancer.

This chain joins TRBV6-1 and TRBJ1-2; D remains ambiguous. The V end lost 2 bases, the J end lost 8 bases, and 18 bases lay between the germline ends. The CDR3 has 15 residues. CDR1 is MNHNS and CDR2 is SASEGT in the germline V gene. In nucleotides, the CDR3 is TGTGCCAGCAGTGAAACCCCTGTGGGGATTGGAGGCTACACCTTC. Translated, it gives CASSETPVGIGGYTF.

The rearrangement uses TRBV30 and TRBJ2-5; D is ambiguous. Germline V CDR1 and CDR2: GTSNPN, SVGIG (reference sequence). CDR3 length: 13 amino acids. Trimming stripped 1 base from V and 4 bases from J, with 10 bases between. CDR3 DNA sequence: TGTGCCTGGAGTGGGGCTCGCGTAGAGACCCAGTACTTC. It yields the protein CAWSGARVETQYF.

The rearrangement links TRBV9 to TRBJ2-1, with D perhaps matching TRBD1 (6 bases). Between the trimmed V and J ends, which lost 1 base and 8 bases, there was a span of 16 bases. The length of the CDR3 is 15 residues. The germline gives CDR1 SGDLS, CDR2 YYNGEE. In DNA form, the CDR3 reads TGTGCCAGCAGCGTATCCCGGGACATTGGCTATGAGCAGTTCTTC. Its protein product is CASSVSRDIGYEQFF.

This chain uses TRBV6-1 with TRBJ2-1; no reliable D call. Germline loops: CDR1 MNHNS, CDR2 SASEGT. The ends were cut back, 4 bases at V and 6 bases at J, with 7 bases in the middle. The CDR3 contains 12 residues. The CDR3 here is CASSASSNEQFF. CDR3 bases: TGTGCCAGCAGTGCCAGTAGCAATGAGCAGTTCTTC.

The chain links TRBV10-1 to TRBJ2-3, with D possibly called TRBD1 or TRBD2 (5 bases each). The CDR3 has 13 amino acids. Germline V gene data show CDR1 as WNHNN and CDR2 as SYGVQD (reference sequence). V lost 2 bases, J lost 8 bases, and 11 bases lay in between. The CDR3 DNA sequence: TGCGCCAGCAGTGAGGGGGCCGGAGGTACGCAGTATTTT. Its translation: CASSEGAGGTQYF.

V usage is TRBV10-1 and J usage is TRBJ2-3; perhaps D is TRBD1 or TRBD2 (6 bases each). CDR1 is WNHNN, CDR2 SYGVQD, per germline (reference sequence). The V end was cut by 3 bases, the J end by 3 bases, with 10 bases between. CDR3 size: 14 residues. CDR3 bases: TGCGCCAGCAGTGAAGGGGGGAGGACAGATACGCAGTATTTT. Translation gives CASSEGGRTDTQYF.

The chain combines TRBV5-1 with TRBJ1-1, with D unclear. Deletions cut 0 bases from V and 1 base from J, with 7 bases between. The V gene's germline CDR1 is SGHRS and CDR2 YFSETQ. This CDR3 has 14 residues. The CDR3 DNA reads as TGCGCCAGCAGCTTGGACGCCCGGAACACTGAAGCTTTCTTT. Its protein is CASSLDARNTEAFF.

This rearrangement joins TRBV5-1 to TRBJ2-1; 7 bases agree with TRBD2. Germline assignment: CDR1 SGHRS and CDR2 YFSETQ. J was trimmed by 4 bases and V by 0 bases; bases with no gene match: 4. The CDR3 contains 15 residues. Written as DNA, the CDR3 is TGCGCCAGCAGCTTGGCGGCGGGAGAGTACAATGAGCAGTTCTTC. Protein sequence: CASSLAAGEYNEQFF. Combining the CDR3 with reference TRBV5-1 and TRBJ2-1 gives the whole variable domain KAGVTQTPRYLIKTRGQQVTLSCSPISGHRSVSWYQQTPGQGLQFLFEYFSETQRNKGNFPGRFSGRQFSNSRSEMNVSTLELGDSALYLCASSLAAGEYNEQFFGPGTRLTVL.

The V and J genes are TRBV21-1 and TRBJ1-4. TRBV21-1 is a pseudogene. This CDR3 is 18 amino acids long. Written as DNA, the CDR3 is TGTGCCAGCAGCAAACCCCGGACGGACCGAGCAACTAATGAAAAACTGTTTTTT. Its translation: CASSKPRTDRATNEKLFF.

The V and J genes are TRBV30 and TRBJ2-7; D is possibly TRBD1 (5 bases). Germline lookup yields CDR1 GTSNPN and CDR2 SVGIG (reference sequence). The CDR3 covers 13 residues. V was shortened by 5 bases and J by 0 bases, with 11 bases between the two germline ends. CDR3 protein: CAWGTGLSYEQYF. In DNA, the CDR3 is TGTGCCTGGGGAACAGGTCTCTCCTACGAGCAGTACTTC.

The V gene is TRBV27, the J gene TRBJ1-5; no clear D. The CDR3 totals 14 residues. V was trimmed by 6 bases and J by 7 bases, leaving 16 bases between them. Germline V gives CDR1 MNHEY, CDR2 SMNVEV (reference sequence). The CDR3 reads CASSLRAFGQPQHF. Written as DNA, the CDR3 is TGTGCCAGCAGCCTGAGGGCTTTCGGACAGCCCCAGCATTTT.

J is TRBJ2-7 and V is TRBV6-6; 8 bases are shared with TRBD2. The V gene's germline CDR1 is MNHNY and CDR2 SVGAGI (reference sequence). V dropped 6 bases and J dropped 6; count of bases not matched to a gene: 10. The CDR3 has 14 amino acids. This chain's CDR3 is CASRPLSGIIEQYF. The DNA for the CDR3 is TGTGCCAGCAGGCCTCTTAGCGGGATTATCGAGCAGTACTTC.

The gene calls are TRBV5-6 and TRBJ1-6; weak D call: TRBD1 (6 bases). V was pared by 0 bases and J by 7 bases, with 14 bases between. CDR3 length: 16 amino acids. Per the germline V gene, CDR1 is SGHDT and CDR2 is YYEEEE. DNA of the CDR3: TGTGCCAGCAGCTTGGCGACAGGCCAAGGGAATTCACCCCTCCACTTT. It yields the protein CASSLATGQGNSPLHF.

The V gene is TRBV6-5, the J gene TRBJ1-4, with D tentatively TRBD1 (6 bases). The CDR3 covers 14 residues. V lost 2 bases, J lost 8 bases, and 12 bases lay in between. Germline V gene lookup returns CDR1 MNHEY and CDR2 SVGAGI. The CDR3 DNA reads TGTGCCAGCAGTTACGGCAGGGGTAGCGAAAAACTGTTTTTT. Its protein product is CASSYGRGSEKLFF.

The rearrangement joins TRBV19 to TRBJ1-5; D unresolved. The length of the CDR3 is 13 residues. Germline-derived CDR1 and CDR2 are LNHDA and SQIVND (reference sequence). Deletions cut 7 bases from V and 6 bases from J, with 13 bases between. CDR3 nucleotide sequence: TGTGCCAGTAACTCCAGCCCCGGTCAGCCCCAGCATTTT. This translates into CASNSSPGQPQHF.

This chain uses TRBV11-3 with TRBJ1-1, with 7 bases fitting TRBD1. This CDR3 region has 13 residues. In germline, CDR1 is SGHNT, CDR2 YENEEA. J was trimmed by 4 bases and V by 7 bases; bases with no gene match: 6. DNA of the CDR3: TGTGCCAGCACCATGGGACAGTTCACTGAAGCTTTCTTT. Protein: CASTMGQFTEAFF.

The rearrangement uses TRBV12-5 and TRBJ1-1; TRBD1 agrees at 8 bases. Germline CDR1 and CDR2: LGHNT and FRNRAP. V was clipped by 3 bases and J by 0 bases; unmatched bases: 3. This CDR3 region has 15 residues. DNA of the CDR3: TGTGCTAGTGGTTTAGCGACAGGGGTGAACACTGAAGCTTTCTTT. Translated: CASGLATGVNTEAFF.

This chain links TRBV7-9 with TRBJ2-1; 12 bases are shared with TRBD2. With 10 bases clipped from V and 7 bases from J, the junction kept 8 bases outside the gene matches. Germline V gene sequence: CDR1 SEHNR, CDR2 FQNEAQ (reference sequence). The CDR3 consists of 14 residues. The CDR3 DNA sequence: TGTGCCACTACTCTAGCGGGAGGGCTGAATGAGCAGTTCTTC. This codes for CATTLAGGLNEQFF. The variable domain in full, completed from reference TRBV7-9 and TRBJ2-1, reads DTGVSQNPRHKITKRGQNVTFRCDPISEHNRLYWYRQTLGQGPEFLTYFQNEAQLEKSRLLSDRFSAERPKGSFSTLEIQRTEQGDSAMYLCATTLAGGLNEQFFGPGTRLTVL.

The V and J genes are TRBV5-1 and TRBJ1-1; D gene uncertain. The CDR3 loop spans 14 amino acids. CDR1 and CDR2 (germline): SGHRS, YFSETQ. Trimming pared 1 base from V and 0 bases from J, leaving 7 bases between. CDR3 sequence reads: CASSLTVLNTEAFF. DNA for the CDR3: TGCGCCAGCAGCTTGACAGTTTTGAACACTGAAGCTTTCTTT.